The 11 T cell receptor beta chains listed next were all sequenced from one sample in a study of monozygotic twins with inflammatory bowel disease. With the 5' RACE reads reprocessed, TCRdb shows one record per CDR3 protein and no DNA. Here the sample table reports approximately 400,000 distinct CDR3 sequences. Material for sequencing was blood. These receptor sequences come from a human donor with ulcerative colitis or Crohn's disease, or a healthy co-twin of an affected twin (not recorded which).

The chain recombines TRBV20-1 with TRBJ2-3; the D call of TRBD2 rests on TCRdb alone, since no DNA is present to check it. Germline V gene sequence: CDR1 DFQATT, CDR2 SNEGSKA (reference sequence). CDR3 length: 14 residues. The CDR3 is CSALGDRTPDTQYF.

The chain links TRBV20-1 to TRBJ2-7; TCRdb's D call, TRBD2, is unchecked because there is no DNA. Per the germline V gene, CDR1 is DFQATT and CDR2 is SNEGSKA (reference sequence). The CDR3 spans 13 residues. The CDR3 reads CSARDPRGYEQYF.

The chain employs TRBV28 and TRBJ1-1; TCRdb returns TRBD1, unconfirmable since there is no DNA. CDR3 size: 16 residues. Germline values: CDR1 MDHEN, CDR2 SYDVKM. This CDR3 reads CASSSGTATSNTEAFF.

The chain employs TRBV9 and TRBJ2-2. In germline, CDR1 is SGDLS, CDR2 YYNGEE. This CDR3 region has 12 residues. This CDR3 is CASNENTGELFF.

The chain has TRBV5-1 and TRBJ2-1. Germline CDR1 SGHRS, CDR2 YFSETQ. This CDR3 has 16 amino acids. CDR3 amino acids: CASSLAPGDSYNEQFF.

The CDR3 region is CASSQTFPVQGATDTQYF. The chain is built from TRBV4-1 and TRBJ2-3; the D call from TCRdb, TRBD1, cannot be confirmed without DNA. Germline CDR1 MGHRA, CDR2 YSYEKL. There are 18 residues in the CDR3.

The chain joins TRBV7-8 to TRBJ2-3; TCRdb outputs TRBD2, but without DNA this stays unchecked. Germline CDR1 SGHVS, CDR2 FQNEAQ. The CDR3 has 16 amino acids. This CDR3 reads CASSLGGGGYTDTQYF.

CDR3: CAKGTRNPQSCQPQHF. The chain couples TRBV25-1 to TRBJ1-5; lacking DNA, the TRBD1 call made by TCRdb goes unchecked. The CDR3 is 16 amino acids. The germline gives CDR1 MGHDK, CDR2 SYGVNS. The full variable domain, in which reference TRBV25-1 and TRBJ1-5 provide the parts outside the CDR3, is EADIYQTPRYLVIGTGKKITLECSQTMGHDKMYWYQQDPGMELHLIHYSYGVNSTEKGDLSSESTVSRIRTEHFPLTLESARPSHTSQYLCAKGTRNPQSCQPQHFGDGTRLSIL.

The chain uses TRBV12-3 or TRBV12-4 and TRBJ2-6; as DNA is missing, the TRBD1 call by TCRdb cannot be tested. This CDR3 region has 17 residues. The CDR3 loop is CVSPREGDSSGANVLTF.

The genes are TRBV29-1 and TRBJ2-6; TCRdb designates TRBD1, a call that cannot be tested without DNA. The CDR3 length is 16 residues. Germline loops: CDR1 SQVTM, CDR2 ANQGSEA. The CDR3 reads CSVLGQGSSGANVLTF.

The rearrangement links TRBV30 to TRBJ2-7; absent DNA, TCRdb's TRBD2 call cannot be checked. CDR3 length equals 13 residues. The V gene's germline CDR1 is GTSNPN and CDR2 SVGIG (reference sequence). The CDR3: CAWSLRTSGEQYF. The entire variable domain, with the rest obtained from reference TRBV30 and TRBJ2-7, is as follows: SQTIHQWPATLVQPVGSPLSLECTVEGTSNPNLYWYRQAAGRGLQLLFYSVGIGQISSEVPQNLSASRPQDRQFILSSKKLLLSDSGFYLCAWSLRTSGEQYFGPGTRLTVT.